The clone carrying this T cell receptor beta chain appeared once. The antigen is undetermined. This specimen belongs to a study of T cell responses to AZD1222 COVID-19 vaccine. Findings of the study overall: Among spike-specific TCRs, nearly half reportedly target unmutated variant regions. Sampling that yielded the repertoires occurred only after the peak T cell response.

V dropped 4 bases and J dropped 5 bases, with 14 bases sitting between them. Germline V lookup: CDR1 MGHDK, CDR2 SYGVNS. This CDR3 comprises 15 residues. Only in-frame clones appear in the TCRdb table, and some are missing; sequencing was by immunoSEQ multiplex PCR. The sample carries 130,000 to 150,000 clones, 88% recorded once. This TCR derives from an adult in good health. Sequenced material: peripheral blood, taken on day 0 of AZD1222 vaccination. The chain carries TRBV25-1 and TRBJ1-4; D possibly corresponds to TRBD1 (5 bases). The CDR3 region has the DNA TGTGCCAGCAGTGGGACCGGGACGATCAATGAAAAACTGTTTTTT. This codes for CASSGTGTINEKLFF. The variable domain in full, completed from reference TRBV25-1 and TRBJ1-4, reads EADIYQTPRYLVIGTGKKITLECSQTMGHDKMYWYQQDPGMELHLIHYSYGVNSTEKGDLSSESTVSRIRTEHFPLTLESARPSHTSQYLCASSGTGTINEKLFFGSGTQLSVL.